These T cell receptor beta chains were read from a single sample in a study of breast tumors, draining lymph nodes, adjacent tissues. TCRdb redid the calling of the multiplex PCR reads with MiXCR, one entry per CDR3 protein. The profile shows around 70,000 distinct CDR3 sequences, 43% of them singletons. Specimen: breast tumor tissue. The receptor set was obtained from a female donor with breast cancer. Some clones in this sample may be carry-over from other donors' samples. Both conserved end residues are part of each CDR3. Each record gives: clone size, V gene, D gene, J gene, CDR3 protein, CDR3 DNA. The D gene is left open where the match is weak. Size is stated for part of the rows, as once, few or many counts, or as a class when the clone is expanded.

-,TRBV20-1,-,TRBJ1-5,CSARDTNQPQHF,TGCAGTGCCCGGGACACAAATCAGCCCCAGCATTTT
-,TRBV12-3/TRBV12-4,TRBD1,TRBJ2-7,CASSWGTGLYEQYF,TGTGCCAGCAGTTGGGGGACAGGACTCTACGAGCAGTACTTC
many,TRBV5-8,TRBD1,TRBJ2-3,CASSRDRGTDTQYF,TGTGCCAGCAGCAGGGACAGGGGCACAGATACGCAGTATTTT
many,TRBV11-2,TRBD2,TRBJ2-3,CASSLVGLAGWDTQYF,TGTGCCAGCAGCTTAGTTGGACTAGCGGGATGGGATACGCAGTATTTT
-,TRBV20-1,-,TRBJ1-2,CSAPRREYGYTF,TGCAGTGCTCCCCGAAGGGAGTATGGCTACACCTTC
many,TRBV24-1,-,TRBJ1-5,CATSVSGCRQPQHF,TGTGCCACCAGTGTATCAGGTTGTCGTCAGCCCCAGCATTTT
many,TRBV18,-,TRBJ1-6,CASSPPARGGSPLHF,TGTGCCAGCTCACCACCGGCCAGGGGTGGGTCACCCCTCCACTTT
once,TRBV11-2,TRBD2,TRBJ2-1,CASSPRSAKGTSGYNEQFF,TGTGCCAGCAGCCCCCGCAGTGCAAAAGGGACTAGCGGGTACAATGAGCAGTTCTTC
many,TRBV3-1,TRBD2,TRBJ2-1,CASSPRLAGGLPYNEQFF,TGTGCCAGCAGCCCCCGACTAGCGGGAGGCCTACCATACAATGAGCAGTTCTTC
many,TRBV5-5,-,TRBJ2-5,CASSLTGGETQYF,TGTGCCAGCAGCTTGACTGGCGGAGAGACCCAGTACTTC
-,TRBV5-1,-,TRBJ2-1,CASSLDDVRFF,TGCGCCAGCAGCTTGGACGATGTGCGGTTCTTC
-,TRBV9,-,TRBJ2-3,CAGSALAPSTDTPYF,TGTGCCGGCAGTGCGCTAGCGCCCAGCACAGATACGCCGTATTTT
-,TRBV5-8,-,TRBJ1-6,CASSRGREGVRNSPLHF,TGTGCCAGCAGCCGTGGACGAGAGGGTGTCCGGAATTCACCCCTCCACTTT
once,TRBV6-2/TRBV6-3,-,TRBJ1-2,CAGSHSSWHPYGYTF,TGTGCCGGCAGTCACTCCTCGTGGCACCCCTATGGCTACACCTTC
-,TRBV7-2,TRBD2,TRBJ2-7,CASSLTSSGSSYEQYF,TGTGCCAGCAGCTTAACGTCTAGCGGGAGCTCCTACGAGCAGTACTTC
-,TRBV10-3,-,TRBJ2-7,CAIRRGQGSHEQYF,TGTGCCATCCGGCGAGGCCAGGGGTCCCACGAGCAGTACTTC
-,TRBV13,-,TRBJ2-3,CATSIGDEWYVTQYF,TGTGCCACCAGTATCGGGGACGAATGGTACGTTACGCAGTATTTT
-,TRBV10-3,-,TRBJ2-6,CAISDRDRANVLTF,TGTGCCATCAGTGACCGGGACAGGGCCAACGTCCTGACTTTC
many,TRBV29-1,-,TRBJ2-7,CSVEGGTVHEQYF,TGCAGCGTTGAAGGCGGGACAGTTCACGAGCAGTACTTC
-,TRBV15,TRBD2,TRBJ2-7,CATSSLAGDVYEQYF,TGTGCCACCAGCAGCTTAGCGGGAGATGTCTACGAGCAGTACTTC
-,TRBV19,TRBD2,TRBJ2-6,CASSMAGGASSGANVLTF,TGTGCCAGTAGTATGGCGGGGGGTGCATCCTCTGGGGCCAACGTCCTGACTTTC
-,TRBV10-3,-,TRBJ2-3,CAIRVSPRSDTQYF,TGTGCCATCAGAGTCAGCCCACGGTCAGATACGCAGTATTTT
many,TRBV19,TRBD1,TRBJ1-2,CASSRGQLSGYGYTF,TGTGCCAGTAGTAGGGGACAGCTCTCAGGCTATGGCTACACCTTC
-,TRBV20-1,-,TRBJ1-3,CSAREASGNTIYF,TGCAGTGCCAGAGAAGCCTCCGGAAACACCATATATTTT
-,TRBV6-6,-,TRBJ2-5,CASSLLTAQETQYF,TGTGCCAGCAGCTTACTGACAGCTCAAGAGACCCAGTACTTC
many,TRBV20-1,-,TRBJ2-3,CSARSEGDTFRVTDTQYF,TGCAGTGCTAGAAGCGAGGGGGACACCTTTAGAGTCACAGATACGCAGTATTTT
many,TRBV7-6,-,TRBJ1-2,CASSLGPGDGYTF,TGTGCCAGCAGCTTAGGTCCAGGGGATGGCTACACCTTC
many,TRBV5-4,TRBD2,TRBJ2-1,CASRFGTSGRTDEQFF,TGTGCCAGCAGATTTGGGACTAGCGGGAGAACAGATGAGCAGTTCTTC
many,TRBV19,-,TRBJ1-6,CASTLDNYNSPLHF,TGTGCCAGTACCCTGGACAACTATAATTCACCCCTCCACTTT
-,TRBV15,-,TRBJ1-1,CATSRDLKRVTEAFF,TGTGCCACCAGCAGAGATCTTAAAAGGGTCACTGAAGCTTTCTTT
-,TRBV12-3/TRBV12-4,-,TRBJ2-7,CASRNTGDGHEQYF,TGTGCCAGCAGAAACACGGGAGACGGTCACGAGCAGTACTTC
many,TRBV9,-,TRBJ2-3,CASSVEPGVHTQYF,TGTGCCAGCAGCGTGGAGCCCGGGGTGCATACGCAGTATTTT
many,TRBV19,-,TRBJ1-2,CASSIYSTNYGYTF,TGTGCCAGTAGTATTTACAGCACTAACTATGGCTACACCTTC
-,TRBV5-1,-,TRBJ2-2,CASSLVEANTGELFF,TGCGCCAGCAGCTTGGTAGAGGCGAACACCGGGGAGCTGTTTTTT
many,TRBV18,-,TRBJ2-6,CASSPPMQSSGANVLTF,TGTGCCAGCTCACCACCTATGCAGAGCTCTGGGGCCAACGTCCTGACTTTC
-,TRBV27,TRBD1,TRBJ1-1,CASSEWNRGPGTEAFF,TGTGCCAGCAGTGAATGGAACAGGGGGCCGGGCACTGAAGCTTTCTTT
-,TRBV2,TRBD1,TRBJ1-2,CASGRGQGRGYTF,TGTGCCAGCGGGCGGGGACAGGGCCGTGGCTACACCTTC
many,TRBV7-2,-,TRBJ2-3,CASSLGILSLTDTQYF,TGTGCCAGCAGCTTAGGGATACTCAGCCTCACAGATACGCAGTATTTT
-,TRBV15,TRBD2,TRBJ2-1,CATSSLLAGGQTEQFF,TGTGCCACCAGCAGCTTATTAGCGGGGGGGCAGACTGAGCAGTTCTTC